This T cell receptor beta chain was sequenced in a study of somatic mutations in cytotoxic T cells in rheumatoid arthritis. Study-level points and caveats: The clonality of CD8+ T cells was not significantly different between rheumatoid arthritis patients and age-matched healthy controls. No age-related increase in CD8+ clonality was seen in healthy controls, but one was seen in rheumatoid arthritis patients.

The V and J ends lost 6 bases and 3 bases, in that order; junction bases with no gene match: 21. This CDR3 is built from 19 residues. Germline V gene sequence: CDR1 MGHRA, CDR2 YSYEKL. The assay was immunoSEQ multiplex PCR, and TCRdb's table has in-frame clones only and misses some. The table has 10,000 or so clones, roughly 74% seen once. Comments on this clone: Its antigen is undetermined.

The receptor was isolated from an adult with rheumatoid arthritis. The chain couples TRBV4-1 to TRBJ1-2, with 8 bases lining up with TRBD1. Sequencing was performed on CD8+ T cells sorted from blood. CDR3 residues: CASSAGRSGTGFPYYGYTF. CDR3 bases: TGCGCCAGCAGTGCCGGAAGGTCCGGGACAGGCTTCCCCTACTATGGCTACACCTTC.